One sample yielded the 8 T cell receptor beta chains listed below, sequenced in a study of blood T cell repertoires in COVID-19. Assay used: immunoSEQ multiplex PCR; TCRdb lists only in-frame clones, some missing. The table lists fewer than 350,000 clones, 88% of them singletons. Sequencing was done on a sample of peripheral blood. These receptors were taken from a man younger than 35 with active or convalescent COVID-19.

The chain employs TRBV29-1 and TRBJ1-1, with D unclear. This CDR3 is built from 18 residues. With 2 bases removed from V and 0 bases from J, the gap between germline ends came to 22 bases. Germline CDR1 is SQVTM and CDR2 is ANQGSEA. DNA for the CDR3: TGCAGCGTTGAATTGCGAGCCGGGGTCCCCCCTATGAACACTGAAGCTTTCTTT. This sequence encodes CSVELRAGVPPMNTEAFF.

The chain employs TRBV7-9 and TRBJ2-7, with TRBD1 matching 8 bases. V lost 2 bases, J lost 2 bases, and 2 bases stayed unmatched. Germline V CDR1 and CDR2: SEHNR, FQNEAQ (reference sequence). The length of the CDR3 is 14 residues. CDR3 loop: CASSLSGQAYEQYF. In DNA form, the CDR3 reads TGTGCCAGCAGCTTATCGGGACAGGCCTACGAGCAGTACTTC.

This rearrangement joins TRBV12-5 to TRBJ2-3; D might be TRBD2 (5 bases). With 8 bases removed from V and 6 bases from J, the gap between germline ends came to 18 bases. The CDR3 extends over 14 amino acids. The germline V gene has CDR1 LGHNT and CDR2 FRNRAP. The CDR3 sequence: CASRPPVGADTQYF. CDR3 nucleotide sequence: TGTGCTAGTCGGCCCCCTGTGGGAGCGGATACGCAGTATTTT.

The rearrangement joins TRBV2 to TRBJ2-5; possibly TRBD2 for D (6 bases). CDR1 is SNHLY and CDR2 is FYNNEI in the germline V gene. The CDR3 extends over 14 amino acids. Trimming took 6 bases from V and 4 from J, leaving 15 bases between them. The DNA for the CDR3 is TGTGCCAGCAGAAACCCTAGCGTAGGAGAGACCCAGTACTTC. It is translated as CASRNPSVGETQYF.

This chain joins TRBV19 and TRBJ1-2, with D perhaps TRBD1 (6 bases). From germline, CDR1 is LNHDA and CDR2 SQIVND (reference sequence). CDR3 size: 15 residues. Trimming pared 5 bases from V and 2 bases from J, leaving 15 bases between. This chain's CDR3 is CASSPGQKVNYGYTF. Written as DNA, the CDR3 is TGTGCCAGTAGTCCCGGACAGAAGGTGAACTATGGCTACACCTTC.

V gene TRBV2 combines with J gene TRBJ2-3, with 8 positions matching TRBD2. V shed 7 bases and J 3 bases; nucleotides not matched to a gene: 15. The germline CDR1 and CDR2 sequences are SNHLY and FYNNEI. This CDR3 is built from 17 residues. CDR3 nucleotide sequence: TGTGCCAGCATCGGACGGTGGGCGGGGGGCCGAACAGATACGCAGTATTTT. Amino acid sequence: CASIGRWAGGRTDTQYF.

A single count supports this clone. The genes are TRBV24-1 and TRBJ2-2, with a tentative D call TRBD1 (6 bases). Germline V gives CDR1 KGHDR, CDR2 SFDVKD. Trimming took 7 bases from V and 6 from J, leaving 11 bases between them. There are 13 residues in the CDR3. This CDR3 is CATRQGPSGELFF. For the CDR3, the DNA is TGTGCCACCAGACAGGGCCCGTCCGGGGAGCTGTTTTTT.

J is TRBJ1-2 and V is TRBV27; 8 bases agree with TRBD1. The CDR3 has 15 residues. Germline-derived CDR1 and CDR2 are MNHEY and SMNVEV (reference sequence). Germline trimming cut 5 bases from V and 8 bases from J; bases unmatched to any gene: 13. The CDR3: CASSPQTFTGGGYTF. For the CDR3, the DNA is TGTGCCAGCAGTCCGCAAACCTTTACAGGGGGGGGCTACACCTTC.